A selection of T cell receptor beta chains follows, all from one sample in a study of cytomegalovirus exposure and HLA in healthy donors. TCRdb's table, derived via immunoSEQ multiplex PCR, lists solely in-frame clones and lacks some. Among tens of thousands of clones listed, roughly 64% were seen once. The sequenced material came from PBMCs. These receptors originate from a man aged 60-69 years in good health and CMV-seropositive. The CDR3 runs from the conserved cysteine through the conserved F or W.

v_gene	CDR3aa
TRBV11-2	CASSYREPAEQYF
TRBV28	CASSLALVRYEQYF
TRBV10-2	CASSFELAGNYEQYF
TRBV7-8	CASSLISASTSYEQYF
TRBV6-1	CASSDRTERLGYGYTF
TRBV9	CASSVSHPRGYEQYF
TRBV5-1	CASSYLAGPEETQYF
TRBV7-2	CASSLVWSTQTQYF
TRBV2	CASSLQGTYEQYF
TRBV7-2	CASSPPGLVSGANVLTF
TRBV7-9	CASSLNVRGINEKLFF
TRBV5-1	CASRSTETGGLDGYTF
TRBV28	CASSHTGTGAPLAKNIQYF
TRBV10-3	CAISDGASSTDTQYF
TRBV28	CASSLGQAHLSTDTQYF
TRBV11-2	CASNFLQGWGGELFF
TRBV2	CASTPDRSYEQYF
TRBV15	CATSTGLAVSYNEQFF
TRBV5-1	CASCQGVNEKLFF
TRBV27	CASSTLSGGVNNEQFF
TRBV7-2	CASSLEGWGELFF
TRBV5-6	CASSSTLAGFYEQYF